This T cell receptor beta chain is from a study of T cells in tuberculosis. Measured with immunoSEQ multiplex PCR; TCRdb has only the in-frame clones, and not every one. Counted here are about 31,000 clones, 97% occurring once; the ten biggest clones make up less than 7.5%. In the case of this clone: Its matching antigen is unknown.

Germline assignment: CDR1 SEHNR and CDR2 FQNEAQ (reference sequence). V was pared by 4 bases and J by 2 bases, with 0 bases of the junction left unmatched. The CDR3 totals 15 residues. Study-wide results and caveats: GMM-specific TCRs were nearer to active tuberculosis alpha repertoires, suggesting expansion.

The TCR was taken from a donor between 10 and 29 years old with latent tuberculosis or without tuberculosis infection. V gene TRBV7-9 combines with J gene TRBJ2-6; TRBD1 matches 9 bases. The sequenced sample consisted of PBMCs. DNA for the CDR3: TGTGCCAGCAGCTGGACAGGGGCTGGGGCCAACGTCCTGACTTTC. Protein product: CASSWTGAGANVLTF.